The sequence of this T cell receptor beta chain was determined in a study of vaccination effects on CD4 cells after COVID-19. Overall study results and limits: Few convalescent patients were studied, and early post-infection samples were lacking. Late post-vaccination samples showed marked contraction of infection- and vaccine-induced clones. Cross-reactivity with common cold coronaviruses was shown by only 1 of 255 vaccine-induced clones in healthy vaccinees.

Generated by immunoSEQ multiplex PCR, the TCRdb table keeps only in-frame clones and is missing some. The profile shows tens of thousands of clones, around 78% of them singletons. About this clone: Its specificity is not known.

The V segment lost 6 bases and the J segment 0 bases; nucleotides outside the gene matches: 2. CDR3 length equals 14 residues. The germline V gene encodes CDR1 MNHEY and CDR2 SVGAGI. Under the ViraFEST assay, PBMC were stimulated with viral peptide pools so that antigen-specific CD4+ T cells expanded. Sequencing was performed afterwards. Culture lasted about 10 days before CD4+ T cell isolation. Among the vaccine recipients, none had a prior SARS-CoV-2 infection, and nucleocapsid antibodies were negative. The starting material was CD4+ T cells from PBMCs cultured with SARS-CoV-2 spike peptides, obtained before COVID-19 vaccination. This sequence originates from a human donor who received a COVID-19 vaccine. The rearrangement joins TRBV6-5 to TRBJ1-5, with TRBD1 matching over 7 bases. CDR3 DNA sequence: TGTGCCAGCAGGGGACAGAATAGCAATCAGCCCCAGCATTTT. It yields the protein CASRGQNSNQPQHF.